These 8 T cell receptor beta chains were sequenced from one sample in a study of T cell responses to AZD1222 COVID-19 vaccine. Here immunoSEQ multiplex PCR was the method, and the copy in TCRdb shows in-frame clones only, minus some. This table has fewer than 200,000 clones, roughly 94% appearing once. This specimen was peripheral blood, taken 28 days after the second AZD1222 dose. These TCRs come from an adult who received the AZD1222 COVID-19 vaccine.

V usage is TRBV5-8 and J usage is TRBJ2-7; possibly TRBD2 for D (5 bases). The CDR3 sequence is 17 residues long. Trimming cost V 0 bases and J 3 bases, with 19 bases left between them. CDR1 and CDR2 from the germline V gene are SGHTS and YDEGEE. CDR3 residues: CASSLASGEPIHYEQYF. CDR3 sequence (DNA): TGTGCCAGCAGCTTGGCCAGTGGGGAGCCTATACACTACGAGCAGTACTTC. The full variable domain, rest sourced from reference TRBV5-8 and TRBJ2-7, is EAGVTQSPTHLIKTRGQQATLRCSPISGHTSVYWYQQALGLGLQFLLWYDEGEERNRGNFPPRFSGRQFPNYSSELNVNALELEDSALYLCASSLASGEPIHYEQYFGPGTRLTVT.

The V call is TRBV7-9, the J call TRBJ2-7; 8 bases align to TRBD2. The V segment lost 5 bases and the J segment 7 bases; nucleotides outside the gene matches: 4. The germline V gene encodes CDR1 SEHNR and CDR2 FQNEAQ (reference sequence). This CDR3 region has 12 residues. The CDR3 DNA follows: TGTGCCAGCAGCCCGGGGGGGTGGGAGCAGTACTTC. Protein product: CASSPGGWEQYF.

V and J are TRBV5-1 and TRBJ2-7; 10 bases agree with TRBD2. Looked up from germline, CDR1 is SGHRS and CDR2 is YFSETQ. The CDR3 is made up of 15 amino acids. With 0 bases clipped from V and 6 bases from J, the junction kept 6 bases outside the gene matches. DNA of the CDR3: TGCGCCAGCAGCTTGGAGGAGCGGGGGGGAACCGAGCAGTACTTC. It specifies CASSLEERGGTEQYF.

The chain is built from TRBV12-3 or TRBV12-4 and TRBJ1-2; D is ambiguous. The CDR3 spans 12 residues. V lost 3 bases and J lost 5, with 7 bases in between. CDR3 residues: CASSFGEYGYTF. The CDR3 DNA is TGTGCCAGCAGTTTCGGGGAGTATGGCTACACCTTC.

This clone showed up just once. The rearrangement uses TRBV25-1 and TRBJ1-2; D not resolved. Per the germline V gene, CDR1 is MGHDK and CDR2 is SYGVNS. V shed 4 bases and J shed 1 base, with 7 bases lying between them. This CDR3 is built from 13 residues. CDR3 amino acids: CASSGRLNYGYTF. The CDR3, as DNA: TGTGCCAGCAGTGGGCGTCTTAACTATGGCTACACCTTC.

The rearrangement joins TRBV7-9 to TRBJ2-2; 8 nucleotides line up with TRBD1. The V and J ends lost 7 bases and 4 bases, in that order; junction bases with no gene match: 11. The CDR3 sequence is 16 residues long. Germline CDR1 and CDR2: SEHNR and FQNEAQ (reference sequence). CDR3 sequence: CASNLKRTGGTGELFF. CDR3 DNA: TGTGCCAGCAATTTAAAACGAACAGGGGGCACCGGGGAGCTGTTTTTT.

This chain connects TRBV20-1 to TRBJ1-3; no definite D call. V was pared by 3 bases and J by 0 bases, with 6 bases between. Looked up from germline, CDR1 is DFQATT and CDR2 is SNEGSKA (reference sequence). The CDR3 sequence is 13 residues long. The CDR3 loop is CSASLDSGNTIYF. Written as DNA, the CDR3 is TGCAGTGCTAGTTTGGACTCTGGAAACACCATATATTTT.

The chain couples TRBV4-1 to TRBJ1-2; 11 bases agree with TRBD1. This CDR3 is built from 17 residues. Per the germline V gene, CDR1 is MGHRA and CDR2 is YSYEKL. J gave up 5 bases and V 0 bases, and 8 bases lay outside the gene matches. DNA of the CDR3: TGCGCCAGCAGCCAAGACCCTTTAGGGACAGGGGGGTATGGCTACACCTTC. It codes for CASSQDPLGTGGYGYTF.